This entry lists 17 T cell receptor beta chains sequenced from one sample in a study of blood T cell repertoires in COVID-19. Libraries were prepared by immunoSEQ multiplex PCR; TCRdb keeps only in-frame clonotypes and omits some of them. The sample holds over 95,000 clones; about 89% are singletons and the top ten take about 18%. Source material: peripheral blood. The receptors shown here come from a human donor with acute or convalescent COVID-19. The donor label of this sample is uncertain.

This clone was recorded once. V usage is TRBV5-1 and J usage is TRBJ2-7; the match to TRBD1 covers 9 bases. Trimming at V came to 4 bases and at J to 7 bases, leaving 18 bases not matched to a gene. The CDR3 has 17 amino acids. Germline CDR1 is SGHRS and CDR2 is YFSETQ. Here the CDR3 DNA reads TGCGCCAGCAGCCCGACTCGAACAGGGGGCGGGGCGCAGGAGCAGTACTTC. It encodes CASSPTRTGGGAQEQYF.

The chain couples TRBV18 to TRBJ1-6; D is possibly TRBD1 (6 bases). V shed 2 bases and J shed 5 bases, with 13 bases lying between them. There are 16 residues in the CDR3. The V gene's germline CDR1 is KGHSH and CDR2 LQKENI. CDR3 sequence (DNA): TGTGCCAGCTCACCATTACGCCCAGGGGATAATTCACCCCTCCACTTT. Translating it yields CASSPLRPGDNSPLHF.

The chain links TRBV2 to TRBJ2-5; 8 nucleotides agree with TRBD1. The trim removed 11 bases at V and 2 bases at J, leaving 4 bases unmatched. CDR1 is SNHLY and CDR2 is FYNNEI in the germline V gene. The length of the CDR3 is 12 residues. The CDR3 region is CAGGTGQETQYF. CDR3 in DNA: TGTGCCGGAGGGACAGGACAAGAGACCCAGTACTTC.

V usage is TRBV30 and J usage is TRBJ1-1, with TRBD1 as a possible D gene (5 bases). Per germline, CDR1 GTSNPN and CDR2 SVGIG (reference sequence). Trimming removed 3 bases from V and 3 bases from J, with 17 bases in between. The CDR3 sequence is 15 residues long. The CDR3 protein is CAWRGALGWDTEAFF. The CDR3 nucleotides read TGTGCCTGGAGAGGGGCTCTAGGGTGGGACACTGAAGCTTTCTTT.

This chain connects TRBV28 to TRBJ1-2; 7 nucleotides match TRBD1. In germline, CDR1 is MDHEN, CDR2 SYDVKM. V trimming: 2 bases; J trimming: 4 bases; junction bases outside the gene matches: 10. CDR3 length: 16 amino acids. The CDR3 region has the DNA TGTGCCAGCAGTTTAACGACAGGGTCGGGGCGCTATGGCTACACCTTC. Translation gives CASSLTTGSGRYGYTF.

V usage is TRBV29-1 and J usage is TRBJ1-2, with a possible D match to TRBD1 (5 bases). The CDR3 loop spans 13 amino acids. Germline CDR1 SQVTM, CDR2 ANQGSEA. CDR3 DNA sequence: TGCCGCGGGGGGGACCGGGGTGACTATGGCTACACCTTC. Translated, it gives CRGGDRGDYGYTF.

Only a few counts were recorded for this clone. The rearrangement uses TRBV7-9 and TRBJ1-1; 8 bases line up with TRBD1. The CDR3 consists of 15 residues. Germline values: CDR1 SEHNR, CDR2 FQNEAQ (reference sequence). V lost 5 bases and J lost 1; bases outside the gene matches: 6. In DNA form, the CDR3 reads TGTGCCAGCAGCCCGGGACAGGTAGCGAACACTGAAGCTTTCTTT. It yields the protein CASSPGQVANTEAFF.

The V and J genes are TRBV9 and TRBJ2-5, with TRBD2 matching 7 bases. CDR3 size: 16 residues. V shed 0 bases and J 2 bases; nucleotides not matched to a gene: 7. CDR1 is SGDLS and CDR2 is YYNGEE in the germline V gene. In DNA, the CDR3 is TGTGCCAGCAGCGTAGCACTGACTAGCAGGCAAGAGACCCAGTACTTC. It specifies CASSVALTSRQETQYF.

In its sample, this clone was seen a few times. For the CDR3, the DNA is TGTGCCAGCAGTGGGACAGGGGGCCAGAGCAATCAGCCCCAGCATTTT. Its translation: CASSGTGGQSNQPQHF. The V call is TRBV6-2 or TRBV6-3, the J call TRBJ1-5; TRBD1 agrees at 12 bases. J gave up 1 base and V 5 bases, and 3 bases lay outside the gene matches. This CDR3 has 16 residues. Germline V gene lookup returns CDR1 MNHEY and CDR2 SVGEGT.

This clone came up a few times. The chain is built from TRBV3-1 (or the pseudogene TRBV3-2) and TRBJ1-2; D uncertain. The CDR3 is 15 residues long. Trimming left V 0 bases short and J 3 bases short, with 11 bases between. From germline, CDR1 is LGHDT and CDR2 YNNKEL (reference sequence). This CDR3 is CASSQDSGEYYGYTF. In nucleotides, the CDR3 is TGTGCCAGCAGCCAAGATTCGGGAGAGTACTATGGCTACACCTTC.

This clone appeared a single time. V and J are TRBV7-5 and TRBJ2-7; the table's D call of TRBD2 was not tested on the DNA. TRBV7-5 is given as a pseudogene. The CDR3 has 18 residues. The CDR3 nucleotides read TGTGCCAGAAGCTTAAAGACTAGCGGGAGTGGCGGCCCCTACGAGCAGTACTTC. Its protein product is CARSLKTSGSGGPYEQYF.

Only one count was recorded for this clone. The rearrangement joins TRBV4-2 to TRBJ1-1; D gene ambiguous. V was trimmed by 2 bases and J by 1 base, leaving 17 bases between them. Germline CDR1 LGHNA, CDR2 YNFKEQ. CDR3 length: 17 amino acids. This CDR3 is CASSQFVTSGSNTEAFF. The CDR3 region has the DNA TGTGCCAGCAGCCAATTCGTCACATCGGGGTCGAACACTGAAGCTTTCTTT.

The rearrangement links TRBV27 to TRBJ1-6, with D hard to call. Germline lookup yields CDR1 MNHEY and CDR2 SMNVEV (reference sequence). V was trimmed by 3 bases and J by 5 bases, leaving 14 bases between them. The length of the CDR3 is 16 residues. The CDR3 region is CASSFSWDSDNSPLHF. CDR3 bases: TGTGCCAGCAGTTTTAGCTGGGATAGCGATAATTCACCCCTCCACTTT.

This clone was found once. The chain is built from TRBV11-2 and TRBJ1-5; D is ambiguous. The CDR3 is made up of 14 amino acids. Germline values: CDR1 SGHAT, CDR2 FQNNGV. Trimming left V 5 bases short and J 4 bases short, with 12 bases between. The CDR3 spells CASSPRLGNQPQHF. The CDR3 nucleotides are TGTGCCAGCAGCCCTAGACTAGGGAATCAGCCCCAGCATTTT.

The chain joins TRBV29-1 to TRBJ1-1; D ambiguous. The CDR3 contains 13 residues. V lost 2 bases and J 1 base, leaving 8 bases between the germline ends. Germline CDR1 reads SQVTM; CDR2 reads ANQGSEA. This CDR3 is CSVEPGGNTEAFF. The CDR3 DNA is TGCAGCGTTGAACCAGGAGGGAACACTGAAGCTTTCTTT. Full variable domain (rest looked up from reference TRBV29-1 and TRBJ1-1): SAVISQKPSRDICQRGTSLTIQCQVDSQVTMMFWYRQQPGQSLTLIATANQGSEATYESGFVIDKFPISRPNLTFSTLTVSNMSPEDSSIYLCSVEPGGNTEAFFGQGTRLTVV.

The chain is built from TRBV19 and TRBJ1-1, with a tentative D call TRBD1 (5 bases). CDR3 size: 12 residues. Germline assignment: CDR1 LNHDA and CDR2 SQIVND (reference sequence). V was pared by 6 bases and J by 6 bases, with 11 bases between. CDR3 in amino acids: CASRAGRAEAFF. CDR3 in DNA: TGTGCCAGTAGGGCGGGGCGGGCTGAAGCTTTCTTT.

The CDR3 region has the DNA TGTGCCACCAGCAGAGTGAACATTCACAATGAGCAGTTCTTC. Translation gives CATSRVNIHNEQFF. V and J are TRBV15 and TRBJ2-1; D gene unclear. Germline V gene lookup returns CDR1 LNHNV and CDR2 YYDKDF (reference sequence). The CDR3 consists of 14 residues. V lost 1 base, J lost 5 bases, and 9 bases lay in between.